The rows below give T cell receptor beta chains drawn from one sample of a study of regulatory T cells in long-lasting Graves disease. Via MiXCR, TCRdb re-called the multiplex PCR reads, giving one row per CDR3 protein. The repertoire holds around 400,000 distinct CDR3 sequences, about a quarter seen once, with about a quarter in the top ten. Sample: peripheral blood mononuclear cells (PBMCs), taken when the disease was refractory, from a patient treated with antithyroid drugs. Receptor source: a female donor with Graves disease. CDR3s include the opening cysteine and the closing phenylalanine or tryptophan.

V gene	CDR3 length	J gene	CDR3 protein
TRBV30	18	TRBJ1-1	CAWTPGPRRDRGRTEAFF
TRBV20-1	14	TRBJ2-5	CSGVLRTRQETQYF
TRBV27	16	TRBJ2-3	CASSLLTGLGTDTQYF
TRBV27	13	TRBJ1-2	CASSFIPWNGYTF
TRBV7-9	15	TRBJ2-7	CASMNPSSASGEQYF
TRBV2	16	TRBJ1-4	CASSEARGRWDEKLFF
TRBV28	15	TRBJ1-5	CASSLGATGNQPQHF
TRBV11-3	13	TRBJ2-2	CASSLFRFGELFF
TRBV2	15	TRBJ2-7	CASSESRDRGHEQYF
TRBV12-3/TRBV12-4	14	TRBJ1-2	CATRYTGERVGYTF
TRBV12-3/TRBV12-4	17	TRBJ1-6	CASSLHLQGTYNSPLHF
TRBV7-2	16	TRBJ2-7	CASSLLRLAGVYEQYF
TRBV28	15	TRBJ1-5	CASSLLGQTYQPQHF
TRBV28	13	TRBJ2-5	CASRSPTGETQYF
TRBV25-1	13	TRBJ1-1	CASITGGSGEAFF
TRBV5-1	17	TRBJ1-6	CASSLGWEELWNSPLHF
TRBV28	14	TRBJ1-5	CASSLTGRDQPQHF
TRBV12-3/TRBV12-4	15	TRBJ1-5	CASSPGTGTHQPQHF
TRBV7-3	14	TRBJ1-2	CASSLIGTGVGYTF
TRBV5-1	14	TRBJ1-1	CASSLGGVSTEAFF
TRBV28	15	TRBJ2-1	CASTAGQGDPYEQFF
TRBV7-2	15	TRBJ2-2	CASSLRTSGTGELFF